Following are 4 T cell receptor beta chains from one sample sequenced in a study of OX40 agonist ivuxolimab in advanced cancers. TCRdb's table, derived via immunoSEQ multiplex PCR, lists solely in-frame clones and lacks some. The top ten hold 24% of the sample, which has about 28,000 clones, about nine tenths seen once. The input for sequencing was CD4+ or CD8+ T cells sorted from blood, taken in a trial of the OX40 agonist ivuxolimab. These TCRs come from an adult with an advanced solid tumor such as melanoma, head and neck, liver or kidney cancer.

This clone came up once. J is TRBJ2-7 and V is TRBV27, with 8 bases matching TRBD2. Germline trimming cut 5 bases from V and 5 bases from J; bases unmatched to any gene: 8. CDR3 length equals 14 residues. From germline, CDR1 is MNHEY and CDR2 SMNVEV (reference sequence). The CDR3 reads CASSPGLVRHEQYF. The CDR3 DNA reads as TGTGCCAGCAGTCCGGGACTAGTTCGGCACGAGCAGTACTTC.

The V gene is TRBV9, the J gene TRBJ2-1; D possibly corresponds to TRBD2 (6 bases). V lost 0 bases to trimming and J lost 2 bases, with 12 bases between them. This CDR3 spans 16 amino acids. Germline CDR1 SGDLS, CDR2 YYNGEE. The CDR3 sequence is CASSVGASATYNEQFF. CDR3 sequence (DNA): TGTGCCAGCAGCGTAGGAGCTAGCGCTACCTACAATGAGCAGTTCTTC.

The rearrangement joins TRBV7-9 to TRBJ2-7; the D gene is possibly TRBD2 (5 bases). Germline loops: CDR1 SEHNR, CDR2 FQNEAQ (reference sequence). The CDR3 extends over 14 amino acids. V was trimmed by 4 bases and J by 1 base, leaving 11 bases between them. CDR3 DNA: TGTGCCAGCAGCTCTAGCTGGATATCCTACGAGCAGTACTTC. This translates into CASSSSWISYEQYF. The variable domain in full, completed from reference TRBV7-9 and TRBJ2-7, reads DTGVSQNPRHKITKRGQNVTFRCDPISEHNRLYWYRQTLGQGPEFLTYFQNEAQLEKSRLLSDRFSAERPKGSFSTLEIQRTEQGDSAMYLCASSSSWISYEQYFGPGTRLTVT.

The genes are TRBV19 and TRBJ1-1; unclear D gene. There are 13 residues in the CDR3. V was trimmed by 2 bases and J by 1 base, leaving 5 bases between them. From germline, CDR1 is LNHDA and CDR2 SQIVND (reference sequence). The DNA for the CDR3 is TGTGCCAGTAGTATATATGAGAACACTGAAGCTTTCTTT. The encoded protein is CASSIYENTEAFF.